The clone carrying this T cell receptor beta chain has at least ten counts. Its matching antigen is unknown. The record originates from a study of CD8+CD57+ T cells in acquired aplastic anemia. At the level of the study: The study obtained an average of approximately 2.9 ug of DNA from sorted CD4+ and CD8+ cells.

Study-wide results and limits: Between the patient and control groups, CD8+ Simpson's diversity did not differ significantly. Patients and controls were found to share fewer than 35 CD8+ CDR3 sequences.

TCR beta VDJ and CDR3 profiles were obtained from a genomic DNA template. Using its own MiXCR run on the reads, TCRdb lists one record per CDR3 protein. The sample lists approximately 160,000 distinct CDR3 sequences; 35% to 55% were seen once. The clonotype originates from a human donor in good health. What was sequenced was sorted CD4+, CD8+, or CD8+CD57+ T cells (not recorded which) from PBMCs.

CDR3 sequence (DNA): TGTGCCAGCAGCGTAGGGCGCGGGGGGGCCGTAGATACGCAGTATTTT. Residues: CASSVGRGGAVDTQYF. V usage is TRBV9 and J usage is TRBJ2-3, with 9 bases lining up with TRBD2. CDR1 is SGDLS and CDR2 is YYNGEE in the germline V gene. V was pared by 0 bases and J by 5 bases, with 7 bases of the junction left unmatched. This CDR3 is 16 amino acids long. Full variable domain (missing parts from reference TRBV9 and TRBJ2-3): DSGVTQTPKHLITATGQRVTLRCSPRSGDLSVYWYQQSLDQGLQFLIQYYNGEERAKGNILERFSAQQFPDLHSELNLSSLELGDSALYFCASSVGRGGAVDTQYFGPGTRLTVL.